One sample yielded the 28 T cell receptor beta chains listed below, sequenced in a study of CD8+ T cells in alopecia areata. RNA extraction and reverse transcription yielded cDNA as sequencing template. Only in-frame clones appear in the TCRdb table, and some are missing; sequencing was by immunoSEQ multiplex PCR. The sample has roughly 250,000 clones; about 68% are singletons. Sequenced material: CD4+ T cells sorted from blood, taken at week 0. Receptor source: a human donor with alopecia areata.

In this sample, this clone turned up a few times. This chain uses TRBV29-1 with TRBJ1-2; D not certain. The CDR3 totals 12 residues. The V gene lost 7 bases and the J gene lost 1 base, with 10 bases spanning the gap. Germline V gene sequence: CDR1 SQVTM, CDR2 ANQGSEA. CDR3: CSAVWDNYGYTF. For the CDR3, the DNA is TGCAGCGCTGTTTGGGATAACTATGGCTACACCTTC.

The gene calls are TRBV18 and TRBJ2-2; D not certain. The germline gives CDR1 KGHSH, CDR2 LQKENI. CDR3 length: 13 amino acids. Trimming took off 4 bases at V and 7 bases at J, with 10 bases between the two ends. This chain's CDR3 is CASSQGIDGELFF. The CDR3 DNA reads as TGTGCCAGCTCACAGGGAATTGACGGGGAGCTGTTTTTT. Looking up the rest from reference TRBV18 and TRBJ2-2 gives the full variable domain: NAGVMQNPRHLVRRRGQEARLRCSPMKGHSHVYWYRQLPEEGLKFMVYLQKENIIDESGMPKERFSAEFPKEGPSILRIQQVVRGDSAAYFCASSQGIDGELFFGEGSRLTVL.

This clone has just a few counts. The chain recombines TRBV2 with TRBJ2-3; D perhaps matches TRBD2 (6 bases). In germline, CDR1 is SNHLY, CDR2 FYNNEI. The ends were cut back, 0 bases at V and 2 bases at J, with 27 bases in the middle. The CDR3 consists of 21 residues. The DNA of the CDR3 is TGTGCCAGCAGTGAAGCGTGGGTCCAGGCCAAACCTGGGGGACTCACAGATACGCAGTATTTT. Translated: CASSEAWVQAKPGGLTDTQYF.

Regarding this clone: The junction differs from germline at one of its ends, possibly a read error. J is TRBJ1-2 and V is TRBV2; TRBD1 might be the D (5 bases). The germline V gene encodes CDR1 SNHLY and CDR2 FYNNEI. CDR3 length: 12 amino acids. The CDR3 DNA follows: TGTGCCAGCAGTTTGGACAAGGAGGGTCCAATCTTC. Translation: CASSLDKEGPIF.

The V call is TRBV27, the J call TRBJ2-1, with 11 bases fitting TRBD2. V shed 6 bases, J shed 4 bases, and the junction held 5 bases outside the gene matches. In germline, CDR1 is MNHEY, CDR2 SMNVEV (reference sequence). The CDR3 extends over 15 amino acids. CDR3 loop: CASRTLAGAYNEQFF. The CDR3 DNA follows: TGTGCCAGCAGAACACTAGCGGGGGCTTACAATGAGCAGTTCTTC.

The chain carries TRBV10-3 and TRBJ2-2; D call uncertain. This CDR3 has 15 residues. V dropped 0 bases and J dropped 3 bases, with 8 bases sitting between them. Germline CDR1 ENHRY, CDR2 SYGVKD. This chain's CDR3 is CAISESRADTGELFF. The CDR3 DNA reads as TGTGCCATCAGTGAGTCTAGGGCCGACACCGGGGAGCTGTTTTTT.

The chain couples TRBV6-6 to TRBJ1-2, with D uncertain. Deletions cut 0 bases from V and 7 bases from J, with 6 bases between. The CDR3 loop spans 12 amino acids. In germline, CDR1 is MNHNY, CDR2 SVGAGI (reference sequence). CDR3 DNA sequence: TGTGCCAGCAGTTACTCGAGGGTTGGCTACACCTTC. The encoded protein is CASSYSRVGYTF.

Only one count was recorded for this clone. The V gene is TRBV9, the J gene TRBJ1-6; D remains ambiguous. CDR1 and CDR2 from the germline V gene are SGDLS and YYNGEE. CDR3 length: 12 residues. The V end lost 3 bases, the J end lost 8 bases, and 6 bases lay between the germline ends. The CDR3 DNA reads as TGTGCCAGCAGCGCTCTCGATTCACCCCTCCACTTT. Amino acid sequence: CASSALDSPLHF.

The rearrangement links TRBV4-1 to TRBJ1-1; unclear D gene. Germline V gene sequence: CDR1 MGHRA, CDR2 YSYEKL. The V end lost 0 bases, the J end lost 4 bases, and 12 bases lay between the germline ends. This CDR3 has 15 residues. As DNA, the CDR3 is TGCGCCAGCAGCCAAGACAGCATTCCTACCACTGAAGCTTTCTTT. Its protein is CASSQDSIPTTEAFF.

This clone was seen more than once but under ten times. The CDR3, as DNA: TGTGCCAGCAGCTTGGTGGGGAACCCTAACTATGGCTACACCTTC. This translates into CASSLVGNPNYGYTF. The rearrangement uses TRBV5-4 and TRBJ1-2; no firm D call. Trimming removed 0 bases at V and 0 bases at J, with 9 bases between. The CDR3 runs to 15 residues. CDR1 is SGHNT, CDR2 YYREEE, per germline (reference sequence).

This chain joins TRBV29-1 and TRBJ2-1; perhaps TRBD1 as D (7 bases). The CDR3 extends over 13 amino acids. Germline V lookup: CDR1 SQVTM, CDR2 ANQGSEA. Trimming removed 7 bases from V and 9 bases from J, with 19 bases in between. The CDR3 DNA sequence: TGCAGCGGCGGCGGGACAGTCCCGGCTGAGCAGTTCTTC. Translating gives CSGGGTVPAEQFF.

This chain uses TRBV2 with TRBJ1-5; D is unclear. The germline CDR1 and CDR2 sequences are SNHLY and FYNNEI. The CDR3 runs to 13 residues. Trimming pared 3 bases from V and 0 bases from J, leaving 3 bases between. The CDR3 nucleotides read TGTGCCAGCAGTGAGAGTAGCAATCAGCCCCAGCATTTT. It yields the protein CASSESSNQPQHF.

This chain joins TRBV29-1 and TRBJ2-3; D unclear. The CDR3 spans 13 residues. V was pared by 2 bases and J by 4 bases, with 10 bases between. Germline assignment: CDR1 SQVTM and CDR2 ANQGSEA. The CDR3 DNA reads TGCAGCGTTGAAAGTCCCAACGCAGATACGCAGTATTTT. Translation gives CSVESPNADTQYF.

CDR3 sequence: CASLHWGQAYEQYF. CDR3 DNA sequence: TGTGCCAGCCTACACTGGGGGCAGGCCTACGAGCAGTACTTC. The chain links TRBV6-1 to TRBJ2-7; maybe TRBD1 (6 bases). CDR3 length: 14 residues. Deletions cut 8 bases from V and 2 bases from J, with 16 bases between. Germline assignment: CDR1 MNHNS and CDR2 SASEGT.

The chain employs TRBV6-1 and TRBJ2-5; 8 positions agree with TRBD1. Losses at the gene ends were 1 base for V and 6 bases for J; bases not matched to a gene: 7. This CDR3 region has 15 residues. Germline CDR1 MNHNS, CDR2 SASEGT. The CDR3 sequence: CASSEVLDRAKTQYF. The CDR3 DNA sequence: TGTGCCAGCAGTGAAGTTTTGGACAGGGCAAAGACCCAGTACTTC.

The chain links TRBV29-1 to TRBJ1-2; D might be TRBD1 (5 bases). The CDR3 runs 13 residues. Trimming removed 7 bases at V and 4 bases at J, with 16 bases between. From germline, CDR1 is SQVTM and CDR2 ANQGSEA. The CDR3 nucleotides read TGCAGCGCTGACCCGGGACCACTCTATGGCTACACCTTC. Translation: CSADPGPLYGYTF.

This clone has just a few counts. The chain joins TRBV29-1 to TRBJ2-5; 8 bases fit TRBD2. The CDR3 spans 14 residues. The V and J ends lost 3 bases and 5 bases, in that order; junction bases with no gene match: 8. Looked up from germline, CDR1 is SQVTM and CDR2 is ANQGSEA. CDR3 region: CSVDGSGEVETQYF. The CDR3 DNA follows: TGCAGCGTTGACGGTAGCGGGGAGGTTGAGACCCAGTACTTC.

V is TRBV29-1 and J is TRBJ2-7, with no clear D. The germline CDR1 and CDR2 sequences are SQVTM and ANQGSEA. Trimming shortened V by 5 bases and J by 5 bases, and 10 bases separated the two germline ends. The CDR3 consists of 11 residues. The CDR3 nucleotides read TGCAGCGTTCAGCAGAACCACGAGCAGTACTTC. This sequence encodes CSVQQNHEQYF.

The chain links TRBV6-1 to TRBJ1-5; weak D call: TRBD1 (5 bases). Germline V gene data show CDR1 as MNHNS and CDR2 as SASEGT. V shed 0 bases and J shed 1 base, with 7 bases lying between them. CDR3 length: 15 residues. The CDR3 nucleotides are TGTGCCAGCAGTGAAGCCGCAGGGAGCAATCAGCCCCAGCATTTT. Amino acid sequence: CASSEAAGSNQPQHF.

Concerning this clone: The DNA is left out, because the CDR3 cannot be placed on it with certainty; the CDR3 is given as TCRdb lists it. The chain is built from TRBV7-9 and TRBJ2-7; the DNA was not used to check the table's D call, TRBD1. The CDR3 has 14 residues if both end residues are counted. CDR1 SEHNR and CDR2 FQNEAQ come from the germline V gene (reference sequence). CDR3 in amino acids: CASSLVGQGAADDF.

V and J are TRBV29-1 and TRBJ1-1, with 10 bases fitting TRBD1. V gave up 7 bases and J gave up 3 bases; unmatched junction bases: 2. CDR1 SQVTM and CDR2 ANQGSEA come from the germline V gene. The CDR3 contains 12 residues. The CDR3 loop is CSGDRGHTEAFF. The CDR3 nucleotides read TGCAGCGGCGACAGGGGGCACACTGAAGCTTTCTTT.

This chain joins TRBV6-5 and TRBJ2-3, with D perhaps matching TRBD1 (5 bases). There are 13 residues in the CDR3. Germline V gene lookup returns CDR1 MNHEY and CDR2 SVGAGI. Trimming pared 2 bases from V and 3 bases from J, leaving 6 bases between. This CDR3 is CASSYDRTDTQYF. In DNA, the CDR3 is TGTGCCAGCAGTTACGACAGAACAGATACGCAGTATTTT.

V usage is TRBV2 and J usage is TRBJ1-5, with a tentative D call TRBD1 (5 bases). V was shortened by 7 bases and J by 8 bases, with 12 bases between the two germline ends. The germline gives CDR1 SNHLY, CDR2 FYNNEI. The CDR3 length is 12 residues. CDR3 residues: CASKWGSEPQHF. In DNA, the CDR3 is TGTGCCAGCAAGTGGGGCAGCGAGCCCCAGCATTTT.

The V call is TRBV11-2, the J call TRBJ1-4; tentatively, D is TRBD1 (5 bases). The V end lost 5 bases, the J end lost 8 bases, and 18 bases lay between the germline ends. CDR3 length equals 15 residues. The germline V gene has CDR1 SGHAT and CDR2 FQNNGV. The CDR3 region is CASSPQAVWGEKLFF. The CDR3 bases are TGTGCCAGCAGCCCACAGGCAGTATGGGGGGAAAAACTGTTTTTT. Full variable domain (rest looked up from reference TRBV11-2 and TRBJ1-4): EAGVAQSPRYKIIEKRQSVAFWCNPISGHATLYWYQQILGQGPKLLIQFQNNGVVDDSQLPKDRFSAERLKGVDSTLKIQPAKLEDSAVYLCASSPQAVWGEKLFFGSGTQLSVL.

V gene TRBV7-3 combines with J gene TRBJ1-2; D unclear. This CDR3 is built from 14 residues. V lost 1 base and J 4 bases, leaving 10 bases between the germline ends. The V gene's germline CDR1 is SGHTA and CDR2 FQGTGA. CDR3 loop: CASSLNQEGYGYTF. CDR3 nucleotide sequence: TGTGCCAGCAGCTTAAACCAGGAAGGCTATGGCTACACCTTC.

This CDR3 is CASRWGPSYEQYF. The CDR3 region has the DNA TGTGCCAGCCGCTGGGGACCTTCCTACGAGCAGTACTTC. The genes are TRBV2 and TRBJ2-7; the D call may be TRBD1 or TRBD2 (5 bases each). The germline V gene encodes CDR1 SNHLY and CDR2 FYNNEI. V shed 8 bases and J shed 1 base, with 12 bases lying between them. The CDR3 runs 13 residues.

The CDR3 is CATSRSQQGGRYEQYF. CDR3 DNA sequence: TGTGCCACCAGCAGATCACAACAGGGGGGCAGGTACGAGCAGTACTTC. This chain joins TRBV15 and TRBJ2-7, with 8 bases identical to TRBD1. V was pared by 2 bases and J by 4 bases, with 10 bases of the junction left unmatched. The CDR3 totals 16 residues. The germline gives CDR1 LNHNV, CDR2 YYDKDF (reference sequence).

The V and J genes are TRBV19 and TRBJ1-2; D is uncertain. From germline, CDR1 is LNHDA and CDR2 SQIVND (reference sequence). V gave up 3 bases and J gave up 6 bases, with 11 bases separating them. This CDR3 comprises 13 residues. The CDR3 loop reads CASSMGRVDGYTF. The CDR3 nucleotides read TGTGCCAGTAGTATGGGTAGGGTTGATGGCTACACCTTC.